The entry below gives a single TCR beta chain sequence along with its context. What it binds is not known. Using immunoSEQ multiplex PCR, the repertoire was profiled, and TCRdb retains in-frame clones only, with some absent. In the table there are approximately 350,000 clones, about 83% of which are singletons. This entry is derived from a study of Ad26.COV2.S vaccination and SARS-CoV-2 variants. The treatment here: about 20 received Ad26.COV2.S at low or high dose, single or two shots; 5 received placebo; per-sample allocation not given. It was on day 63 after the first vaccine or placebo injection that samples were taken. The administered vaccine (an Ad26 vector) expressed Wuhan-strain SARS-CoV-2 spike. Whole-study findings and limits: Vaccinees displayed broader spike-specific TCR repertoires than placebo recipients.

The CDR3 is 15 amino acids. Germline-derived CDR1 and CDR2 are LNHDA and SQIVND (reference sequence). The V end lost 6 bases, the J end lost 6 bases, and 19 bases lay between the germline ends. This TCR was sampled from a person between 18 and 65 years old who received the Ad26.COV2.S COVID-19 vaccine or a placebo. The material was peripheral blood, obtained in a trial of Ad26.COV2.S vaccine versus placebo. The chain links TRBV19 to TRBJ2-3; D is perhaps TRBD1 or TRBD2 (7 bases each). The CDR3 here is CASSPGQTGGDTQYF. In nucleotides, the CDR3 is TGTGCCAGTAGCCCGGGACAGACGGGGGGCGATACGCAGTATTTT. Based on the CDR3 plus reference TRBV19 and TRBJ2-3, the full variable domain is DGGITQSPKYLFRKEGQNVTLSCEQNLNHDAMYWYRQDPGQGLRLIYYSQIVNDFQKGDIAEGYSVSREKKESFPLTVTSAQKNPTAFYLCASSPGQTGGDTQYFGPGTRLTVL.